The next 23 T cell receptor beta chains were all read from a single sample in a study of shared clonotypes between healthy human individuals. Profiling relied on immunoSEQ multiplex PCR, and the TCRdb table lists in-frame clones only, not all of them. Of about 490,000 clones listed, around 80% are singletons. Sequenced material: PBMCs. These receptors all come from a woman in her 40s in good health. Some clones in this sample may be carry-over from other donors' samples.

This chain connects TRBV6-4 to TRBJ2-7; no clear D gene. Germline CDR1 MRHNA, CDR2 SNTAGT. This CDR3 spans 12 amino acids. Trimming removed 2 bases from V and 6 bases from J, with 8 bases in between. This CDR3 reads CASSDPIPEQYF. The DNA of the CDR3 is TGTGCCAGCAGTGACCCCATCCCCGAGCAGTACTTC.

As concerns this clone: Only one base separates this from a far larger clonotype, so it likely reflects a read error. V usage is TRBV6-6 and J usage is TRBJ2-2, with D perhaps TRBD1 or TRBD2 (5 bases each). This CDR3 comprises 14 residues. Per the germline V gene, CDR1 is MNHNY and CDR2 is SVGAGI (reference sequence). The CDR3 bases are TGTGCCAGCAGGTCAGGGACGGACACCCGGGAGCTGTTTTTT. Protein product: CASRSGTDTRELFF.

The CDR3 bases are TGTGCCAGCAGCTGGGACATGATGAGCTCCTACGAGCAGTACTTC. Translated, it gives CASSWDMMSSYEQYF. The rearrangement links TRBV7-2 to TRBJ2-7; possibly TRBD1 for D (6 bases). The CDR3 is 15 residues long. Germline CDR1 and CDR2: SGHTA and FQGNSA. V lost 4 bases and J lost 0, with 13 bases in between.

Only a few counts were recorded for this clone. This chain joins TRBV11-2 and TRBJ1-1; D is possibly TRBD1 (6 bases). The V end lost 5 bases, the J end lost 10 bases, and 14 bases lay between the germline ends. The CDR3 loop spans 12 amino acids. The germline V gene encodes CDR1 SGHAT and CDR2 FQNNGV. CDR3 sequence (DNA): TGTGCCAGCAGCAGACAGGTTTTTGGAGCTTTCTTT. It is translated as CASSRQVFGAFF.

This clone occurred once. The J gene is TRBJ2-5, the V gene TRBV19; D uncertain. Germline CDR1 LNHDA, CDR2 SQIVND (reference sequence). Trimming took 5 bases from V and 4 from J, leaving 11 bases between them. The CDR3 is made up of 13 amino acids. The chain's CDR3 is CASSLSAVETQYF. CDR3 nucleotides: TGTGCCAGTAGTCTCTCCGCGGTAGAGACCCAGTACTTC.

The rearrangement uses TRBV7-2 and TRBJ2-7, with TRBD2 as a possible D gene (5 bases). This CDR3 has 14 amino acids. CDR1 SGHTA and CDR2 FQGNSA come from the germline V gene. Trimming cost V 1 base and J 5 bases, with 12 bases left between them. The CDR3 sequence is CASSLGAGPHEQYF. As DNA, the CDR3 is TGTGCCAGCAGCTTAGGGGCGGGCCCCCACGAGCAGTACTTC.

Only a few counts were recorded for this clone. This chain connects TRBV14 to TRBJ1-1, with no clear D. Per germline, CDR1 SGHDN and CDR2 FVKESK. CDR3 length: 16 amino acids. Trimming cost V 1 base and J 4 bases, with 16 bases left between them. The CDR3 sequence is CASSQVSLWAATEAFF. CDR3 bases: TGTGCCAGCAGCCAAGTATCCTTGTGGGCCGCCACTGAAGCTTTCTTT.

The chain combines TRBV29-1 with TRBJ2-5; the match to TRBD2 covers 13 bases. The V segment lost 6 bases and the J segment 3 bases; nucleotides outside the gene matches: 4. Germline V gene sequence: CDR1 SQVTM, CDR2 ANQGSEA. The CDR3 loop spans 14 amino acids. The CDR3 loop reads CSVDGLAGEETQYF. The CDR3 DNA is TGCAGCGTCGATGGACTAGCGGGAGAAGAGACCCAGTACTTC.

This rearrangement joins TRBV19 to TRBJ2-3, with D tentatively TRBD1 (7 bases). V was pared by 3 bases and J by 4 bases, with 11 bases between. Per the germline V gene, CDR1 is LNHDA and CDR2 is SQIVND (reference sequence). This CDR3 spans 14 amino acids. The CDR3 nucleotides read TGTGCCAGTAGTATTGGAGGGGGCGCAGATACGCAGTATTTT. Translation gives CASSIGGGADTQYF.

V gene TRBV5-1 combines with J gene TRBJ2-3; D could derive from TRBD1 or TRBD2 (6 bases each). Between the trimmed V and J ends, which lost 4 bases and 0 bases, there was a span of 15 bases. CDR1 and CDR2 (germline): SGHRS, YFSETQ. The CDR3 extends over 16 amino acids. CDR3 coding DNA: TGCGCCAGCAGCGGGTCTGGGGGGCCAAGCACAGATACGCAGTATTTT. Protein: CASSGSGGPSTDTQYF. The full variable domain, completed using reference TRBV5-1 and TRBJ2-3, is KAGVTQTPRYLIKTRGQQVTLSCSPISGHRSVSWYQQTPGQGLQFLFEYFSETQRNKGNFPGRFSGRQFSNSRSEMNVSTLELGDSALYLCASSGSGGPSTDTQYFGPGTRLTVL.

CDR3 amino acids: CASRVGQPHYEQYF. The CDR3 DNA sequence: TGCGCCAGCAGGGTCGGACAGCCCCACTACGAGCAGTACTTC. The chain carries TRBV5-1 and TRBJ2-7, with D perhaps TRBD1 (6 bases). Germline V gene data show CDR1 as SGHRS and CDR2 as YFSETQ. V lost 5 bases and J 3 bases, leaving 15 bases between the germline ends. This CDR3 spans 14 amino acids.

This clone was seen a few times. V and J are TRBV5-3 and TRBJ2-1; TRBD2 aligns across 11 bases. TRBV5-3 is an ORF for which the function is uncertain. This CDR3 is 17 amino acids long. After removal of 0 bases from V and 2 bases from J, the junction contained 4 bases not matched to a gene. The CDR3 DNA reads TGTGCCAGAAGCTTGGGGCGACTAGCGGGGACCTACAATGAGCAGTTCTTC. This encodes CARSLGRLAGTYNEQFF.

The gene calls are TRBV6-4 and TRBJ2-5, with 11 bases fitting TRBD1. Germline CDR1 is MRHNA and CDR2 is SNTAGT. The CDR3 extends over 16 amino acids. J was trimmed by 2 bases and V by 7 bases; bases with no gene match: 9. The DNA of the CDR3 is TGTGCCAGCATGGACCGGGACAGGGGGGGACAAGAGACCCAGTACTTC. This translates into CASMDRDRGGQETQYF.

CDR3 amino acids: CASSPMGEDYEQYF. The CDR3 DNA sequence: TGTGCCAGCAGCCCCATGGGAGAGGACTACGAGCAGTACTTC. V usage is TRBV7-6 and J usage is TRBJ2-7, with a tentative D call TRBD2 (5 bases). Germline values: CDR1 SGHVS, CDR2 FNYEAQ. This CDR3 has 14 residues. With 5 bases removed from V and 3 bases from J, the gap between germline ends came to 14 bases.

The CDR3 coding sequence is TGTGCCAGCAGCGTCGTGCGGACAGCCGGGGAGCTGTTTTTT. This codes for CASSVVRTAGELFF. This rearrangement joins TRBV7-3 to TRBJ2-2, with a weak D call TRBD1 (6 bases). The CDR3 totals 14 residues. The germline V gene encodes CDR1 SGHTA and CDR2 FQGTGA. Trimming shortened V by 5 bases and J by 6 bases, and 13 bases separated the two germline ends. The variable domain in full, with the rest retrieved from reference TRBV7-3 and TRBJ2-2, is GAGVSQTPSNKVTEKGKYVELRCDPISGHTALYWYRQSLGQGPEFLIYFQGTGAADDSGLPNDRFFAVRPEGSVSTLKIQRTERGDSAVYLCASSVVRTAGELFFGEGSRLTVL.

The chain couples TRBV6-5 to TRBJ2-2, with 8 bases matching TRBD1. CDR1 is MNHEY, CDR2 SVGAGI, per germline. Trimming at V came to 6 bases and at J to 3 bases, leaving 6 bases not matched to a gene. The CDR3 runs 15 residues. CDR3 DNA: TGTGCCAGCAGCCCCGGACAGGGCGACACCGGGGAGCTGTTTTTT. Its protein product is CASSPGQGDTGELFF.

The chain carries TRBV4-1 and TRBJ2-3; TRBD2 agrees at 11 bases. The germline V gene has CDR1 MGHRA and CDR2 YSYEKL. The CDR3 has 16 amino acids. Trimming removed 0 bases from V and 10 bases from J; junction bases left unmatched: 9. The DNA of the CDR3 is TGCGCCAGCAGCCAAGATACGACTAGCGGGATTAGAGCGCAGTATTTT. This encodes CASSQDTTSGIRAQYF.

The V call is TRBV9, the J call TRBJ1-1; D possibly corresponds to TRBD1 (5 bases). The CDR3 consists of 15 residues. Trimming stripped 0 bases from V and 7 bases from J, with 16 bases between. The V gene's germline CDR1 is SGDLS and CDR2 YYNGEE. The CDR3 loop reads CASSVGQGLGGEAFF. CDR3 nucleotides: TGTGCCAGCAGCGTAGGGCAGGGCCTTGGGGGTGAAGCTTTCTTT.

This rearrangement joins TRBV11-2 to TRBJ2-5; TRBD2 matches 10 bases. The assigned J gene may be wrong: the sequence end matches TRBJ2-7 better. Germline CDR1 reads SGHAT; CDR2 reads FQNNGV. There are 15 residues in the CDR3. CDR3 DNA: TGTGCCAGCAGCTTAAGGACTAGCGGAGACTACGAGCAGTACTTC. This sequence encodes CASSLRTSGDYEQYF.

CDR3 nucleotide sequence: TGTGCCAGCAGTGCAGCGGTCTACAATGAGCAGTTCTTC. Protein product: CASSAAVYNEQFF. This sequence joins TRBV25-1 and TRBJ2-1; TRBD2 is a possible D gene (5 bases). The CDR3 extends over 13 amino acids. Germline CDR1 reads MGHDK; CDR2 reads SYGVNS. V lost 4 bases, J lost 3 bases, and 7 bases lay in between.

The chain links TRBV29-1 to TRBJ2-1, with TRBD1 identical over 8 bases. Germline-derived CDR1 and CDR2 are SQVTM and ANQGSEA. The CDR3 is 15 amino acids. The V gene end was trimmed by 2 bases and the J gene end by 4 bases; junction bases not matched to a gene: 7. The CDR3 protein is CSVEQGAPKYNEQFF. The CDR3 region has the DNA TGCAGCGTTGAACAGGGGGCCCCCAAATACAATGAGCAGTTCTTC.

The chain employs TRBV27 and TRBJ1-1; the D is unclear. Germline CDR1 is MNHEY and CDR2 is SMNVEV (reference sequence). The V end was cut by 5 bases, the J end by 5 bases, with 18 bases between. The CDR3 has 15 amino acids. CDR3 protein: CASSESRSGDTEAFF. The CDR3 DNA is TGTGCCAGCAGTGAGAGTCGCTCGGGTGATACTGAAGCTTTCTTT.

V gene TRBV5-1 combines with J gene TRBJ1-1; no clear D. V was shortened by 5 bases and J by 2 bases, with 7 bases between the two germline ends. Germline V gives CDR1 SGHRS, CDR2 YFSETQ. The CDR3 totals 12 residues. CDR3 protein: CASREINTEAFF. DNA for the CDR3: TGCGCCAGCAGGGAAATTAACACTGAAGCTTTCTTT.